This TCR beta chain was sequenced during a study of blood T cell repertoires in COVID-19. Study information: Researchers got acute and convalescent COVID-19 samples from the United States, Italy and Spain. Nucleic acid was either cDNA or gDNA, and it came from T cells, B-cell-depleted T cells, or PBMCs.

Methods used by the authors: Reference gene primer amplification in the assay estimated nucleated cell counts. The method was immunoSEQ multiplex PCR; TCRdb's version includes in-frame clones alone and lacks a portion of them. V and J calls and clone size are those listed in that table; D and trimming were worked out from the DNA. The top ten clones hold around 8% of a sample with 100,000 to 150,000 clones, about 86% of them seen once. Trimming removed 1 base at V and 6 bases at J, with 12 bases between. Per germline, CDR1 MNHNY and CDR2 SVGAGI (reference sequence). The CDR3 loop spans 14 amino acids.

This chain uses TRBV6-6 with TRBJ1-1; D is undetermined. The TCR comes from a woman in her sixties or seventies with active or convalescent COVID-19. Input material: peripheral blood. DNA of the CDR3: TGTGCCAGCAGTTACTTGTCAGAAAGCGCTGAAGCTTTCTTT. Amino acid sequence: CASSYLSESAEAFF.